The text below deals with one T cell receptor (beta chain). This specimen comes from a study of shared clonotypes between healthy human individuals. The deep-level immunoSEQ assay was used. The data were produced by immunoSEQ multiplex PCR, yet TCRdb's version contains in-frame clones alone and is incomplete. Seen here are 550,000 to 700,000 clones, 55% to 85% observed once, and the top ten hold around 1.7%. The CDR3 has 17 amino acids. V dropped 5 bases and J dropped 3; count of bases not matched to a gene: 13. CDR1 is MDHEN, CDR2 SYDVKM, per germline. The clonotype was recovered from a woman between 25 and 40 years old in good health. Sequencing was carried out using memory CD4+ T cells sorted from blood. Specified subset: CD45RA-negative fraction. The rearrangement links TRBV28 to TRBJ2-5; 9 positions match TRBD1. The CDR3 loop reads CASSPSPWDRAEETQYF. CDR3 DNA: TGTGCCAGCAGTCCCAGCCCATGGGACAGGGCGGAAGAGACCCAGTACTTC.